This T cell receptor beta chain was recorded in a study of shared clonotypes between healthy human individuals. Assay used: immunoSEQ multiplex PCR; TCRdb lists only in-frame clones, some missing. The sample holds 2 million to 2.5 million clones, approximately 95% seen once. V shed 6 bases and J shed 0 bases, with 12 bases lying between them. CDR3 size: 14 residues. The germline V gene has CDR1 LNHNV and CDR2 YYDKDF (reference sequence). This chain connects TRBV15 to TRBJ2-7; D gene uncertain. The sequence came from a young man in good health. Some clones in this sample may be carry-over from other donors' samples. Sequences were obtained from naive CD4+ T cells from PBMCs. Subset in this sample: CD45RA+ positively selected. For the CDR3, the DNA is TGTGCCACCAGGGGGAATTTGGGCTCCTACGAGCAGTACTTC. Protein sequence: CATRGNLGSYEQYF.